This T cell receptor (beta chain) was sequenced during a study of T cells in Graves' hyperthyroidism and ophthalmopathy. As regards this clonotype: Its antigen is undetermined.

Under 3 months was the duration of disease in ophthalmopathy patients, who also had a Clinical Activity Score of at least 3 and a NOSPECS grade of at least 4. Diagnostic assessment was based on clinical symptoms, serum thyroxine and TRAb, thyroid ultrasound and orbital computed tomography. Study observations and caveats: Most thyroid-expanded clonotypes above 0.001 were also found in blood.

This CDR3 comprises 18 residues. V dropped 6 bases and J dropped 0 bases, with 20 bases sitting between them. Germline V gives CDR1 SNHLY, CDR2 FYNNEI. Amplified regions were TCR beta CDR3 sequences from RNA transcripts. A first-round RT-PCR of the TCR CDR3 used the HTBI primer set. TCRdb fed the multiplex PCR reads into MiXCR, producing one record per CDR3 protein. The table shows about 380,000 distinct CDR3 sequences, with around 20% occurring only once. This clonotype was obtained from a man aged 18-30 years with Graves' ophthalmopathy. Material for sequencing was blood. The chain uses TRBV2 and TRBJ2-2; D perhaps matches TRBD1 (6 bases). For the CDR3, the DNA is TGTGCCAGCAGCTTAACAGCTCCGGGACACCCGAACACCGGGGAGCTGTTTTTT. Residues: CASSLTAPGHPNTGELFF.